The sequence of this T cell receptor beta chain was determined in a study of T cells after yellow fever vaccination. Turning to the study itself: Fractions containing few cells were prepared with SMART-Seq v4 Ultra Low Input.

General study results and limits: Subsequent booster samples again held most clones from primary vaccination (96% CD4, over 80% CD8).

It was through 5'RACE template switching that TCR cDNA was made, with a universal primer site and UMIs added. TCRdb itself ran the 5' RACE reads through MiXCR, one entry per CDR3 protein. Here the sample spans hundreds of thousands of distinct CDR3 sequences, 9% to 15% being singletons. Concerning this clonotype: Its antigen is currently unknown. A junction end diverges from the germline sequence, so it may reflect a read error.

The sample was PBMCs, taken on the day of the yellow fever booster vaccination. The sequence was obtained from a man in his thirties or forties who received the YFV17D yellow fever vaccine.

CDR3 region: CAISFYDGSYEQYF. CDR3 sequence (DNA): TGTGCCATCAGTTTTTATGACGGCTCCTACGAGCAGTACTTC. This chain connects TRBV12-3 or TRBV12-4 to TRBJ2-7, with unresolved D. The CDR3 contains 14 residues.